The 18 T cell receptor beta chains below all came from one sample that was sequenced in a study of cytomegalovirus exposure and HLA in healthy donors. 60 Vbeta and 13 Jbeta primers were used in PCR. Method: immunoSEQ multiplex PCR; TCRdb's copy keeps in-frame clones and lacks some. The data show some 120,000 clones, with 65% to 85% seen just once and 3% to 4% held by the top ten. Specimen: PBMCs. The source of these receptors is a man aged 18 to 35 in good health and CMV-seropositive.

In this sample, this clone turned up once. The J gene is TRBJ1-6, the V gene TRBV7-9; 7 bases fit TRBD1. CDR1 and CDR2 (germline): SEHNR, FQNEAQ (reference sequence). V dropped 5 bases and J dropped 5; count of bases not matched to a gene: 3. This CDR3 comprises 14 residues. DNA of the CDR3: TGTGCCAGCAGCCCCGGGACAGATAATTCACCCCTCCACTTT. Translation: CASSPGTDNSPLHF.

The CDR3 region is CASLYLQGPGRYSNQPQHF. CDR3 in DNA: TGTGCCAGCCTCTACCTACAGGGCCCAGGCCGATATAGCAATCAGCCCCAGCATTTT. This rearrangement joins TRBV19 to TRBJ1-5, with D possibly being TRBD1 (6 bases). The germline V and J ends were trimmed by 9 bases and 0 bases, with 27 bases remaining between them. The V gene's germline CDR1 is LNHDA and CDR2 SQIVND (reference sequence). The CDR3 is made up of 19 amino acids.

This clone occurred a few times. The chain joins TRBV5-1 to TRBJ1-2; perhaps TRBD1 as D (6 bases). The CDR3 sequence is 15 residues long. From germline, CDR1 is SGHRS and CDR2 YFSETQ. The germline V and J ends were trimmed by 0 bases and 11 bases, with 20 bases remaining between them. Written as DNA, the CDR3 is TGCGCCAGCAGCTTGGGAGGCGCAGGGGCATCGGGTTACACCTTC. Its protein is CASSLGGAGASGYTF.

The chain couples TRBV6-6 to TRBJ1-1; D remains unclear. The CDR3 is made up of 11 amino acids. Germline CDR1 MNHNY, CDR2 SVGAGI (reference sequence). Trimming took 7 bases from V and 7 from J, leaving 10 bases between them. CDR3 DNA: TGTGCCAGCATCCGACACCTTGAAGCTTTCTTT. This encodes CASIRHLEAFF.

The rearrangement joins TRBV10-1 to TRBJ1-1; D uncertain. From germline, CDR1 is WNHNN and CDR2 SYGVQD (reference sequence). This CDR3 has 13 residues. The ends were cut back, 2 bases at V and 1 base at J, with 5 bases in the middle. This CDR3 reads CASSEGQNTEAFF. CDR3 DNA sequence: TGCGCCAGCAGTGAGGGGCAGAACACTGAAGCTTTCTTT.

The gene calls are TRBV18 and TRBJ1-3, with 7 bases matching TRBD1. V dropped 2 bases and J dropped 0; count of bases not matched to a gene: 7. The CDR3 runs 17 residues. Germline V gives CDR1 KGHSH, CDR2 LQKENI. Here the CDR3 DNA reads TGTGCCAGCTCACCATCCGGGACAGTTACCTCTGGAAACACCATATATTTT. This codes for CASSPSGTVTSGNTIYF.

The rearrangement joins TRBV7-9 to TRBJ2-5; D may be TRBD1 (5 bases). V was trimmed by 6 bases and J by 5 bases, leaving 13 bases between them. Germline lookup yields CDR1 SEHNR and CDR2 FQNEAQ (reference sequence). The CDR3 totals 13 residues. Here the CDR3 reads CASRLPGMETQYF. Here the CDR3 DNA reads TGTGCCAGCAGATTACCAGGGATGGAGACCCAGTACTTC.

This chain links TRBV19 with TRBJ2-7, with D possibly matching TRBD2 (5 bases). The CDR3 length is 15 residues. V lost 3 bases and J 1 base, leaving 13 bases between the germline ends. Germline V CDR1 and CDR2: LNHDA, SQIVND (reference sequence). CDR3 loop: CASSIRWGASYEQYF. CDR3 nucleotides: TGTGCCAGTAGTATCCGATGGGGAGCGTCCTACGAGCAGTACTTC.

This chain links TRBV2 with TRBJ2-7, with a weak D call TRBD1 (6 bases). The V gene's germline CDR1 is SNHLY and CDR2 FYNNEI. Between the trimmed V and J ends, which lost 5 bases and 0 bases, there was a span of 8 bases. The CDR3 runs 13 residues. The CDR3 DNA sequence: TGTGCCAGCAGTCCGGACAGCTCCTACGAGCAGTACTTC. The encoded protein is CASSPDSSYEQYF.

Concerning this clone: Germline and junction disagree at one end, which may indicate a read error. The V call is TRBV20-1, the J call TRBJ1-6; the D gene is possibly TRBD1 (5 bases). This CDR3 spans 11 amino acids. Germline assignment: CDR1 DFQATT and CDR2 SNEGSKA (reference sequence). The chain's CDR3 is CSAREGLLGVF. CDR3 DNA: TGCAGTGCCAGAGAGGGACTTTTGGGAGTGTTT.

The chain has TRBV30 and TRBJ2-3, with no clear D. The CDR3 loop spans 15 amino acids. The V end was cut by 0 bases, the J end by 5 bases, with 15 bases between. The germline gives CDR1 GTSNPN, CDR2 SVGIG (reference sequence). CDR3 amino acids: CAWSVGQFLRDTQYF. The CDR3 bases are TGTGCCTGGAGTGTTGGGCAGTTTTTAAGAGATACGCAGTATTTT. Supplemented by reference TRBV30 and TRBJ2-3, the full variable domain reads SQTIHQWPATLVQPVGSPLSLECTVEGTSNPNLYWYRQAAGRGLQLLFYSVGIGQISSEVPQNLSASRPQDRQFILSSKKLLLSDSGFYLCAWSVGQFLRDTQYFGPGTRLTVL.

The rearrangement joins TRBV7-2 to TRBJ1-1, with D maybe TRBD1 (5 bases). CDR3 length equals 13 residues. Germline CDR1 SGHTA, CDR2 FQGNSA. Trimming removed 5 bases at V and 8 bases at J, with 15 bases between. The CDR3 DNA is TGTGCCAGCAGCGGACAAACCGGGAGGGAAGCTTTCTTT. This codes for CASSGQTGREAFF. Filled out from reference TRBV7-2 and TRBJ1-1, the complete variable domain reads GAGVSQSPSNKVTEKGKDVELRCDPISGHTALYWYRQSLGQGLEFLIYFQGNSAPDKSGLPSDRFSAERTGGSVSTLTIQRTQQEDSAVYLCASSGQTGREAFFGQGTRLTVV.

The rearrangement links TRBV5-4 to TRBJ1-2; TRBD1 aligns across 9 bases. V trimming: 4 bases; J trimming: 6 bases; junction bases outside the gene matches: 10. This CDR3 is built from 15 residues. Germline CDR1 reads SGHNT; CDR2 reads YYREEE (reference sequence). The CDR3 DNA sequence: TGTGCCAGCAGCCATCCGGGACAGGGTCGGCATGGCTACACCTTC. Translation gives CASSHPGQGRHGYTF.

The chain employs TRBV19 and TRBJ1-2; 10 nucleotides agree with TRBD1. The CDR3 is made up of 17 amino acids. V trimming: 6 bases; J trimming: 1 base; junction bases outside the gene matches: 11. CDR1 LNHDA and CDR2 SQIVND come from the germline V gene (reference sequence). The CDR3 here is CASRRAPRTGGNYGYTF. The CDR3 region has the DNA TGTGCCAGTAGGCGGGCACCCAGGACAGGGGGTAACTATGGCTACACCTTC.

The chain joins TRBV2 to TRBJ2-2; 13 nucleotides match TRBD2. Germline CDR1 reads SNHLY; CDR2 reads FYNNEI. The V segment lost 8 bases and the J segment 0 bases; nucleotides outside the gene matches: 3. The CDR3 extends over 16 amino acids. The CDR3 sequence is CASLGTSGTNTGELFF. CDR3 DNA sequence: TGTGCCAGCCTCGGGACTAGCGGGACGAACACCGGGGAGCTGTTTTTT.

The genes are TRBV5-1 and TRBJ2-7; 9 nucleotides line up with TRBD1. With 5 bases clipped from V and 2 bases from J, the junction kept 5 bases outside the gene matches. This CDR3 comprises 14 residues. Germline V gives CDR1 SGHRS, CDR2 YFSETQ. The CDR3 here is CASSPGTGTYEQYF. The CDR3 DNA reads as TGCGCCAGCAGTCCCGGGACAGGGACCTACGAGCAGTACTTC.

This chain links TRBV5-1 with TRBJ2-3; 8 bases are a match to TRBD1. The CDR3 sequence is 14 residues long. Germline assignment: CDR1 SGHRS and CDR2 YFSETQ. The V gene end was trimmed by 3 bases and the J gene end by 3 bases; junction bases not matched to a gene: 3. The CDR3 region has the DNA TGCGCCAGCAGCTCCGGGACAGGTACAGATACGCAGTATTTT. This encodes CASSSGTGTDTQYF.

The V and J genes are TRBV4-2 and TRBJ2-3; 8 nucleotides match TRBD2. Trimming removed 0 bases from V and 6 bases from J; junction bases left unmatched: 20. The CDR3 totals 20 residues. Germline-derived CDR1 and CDR2 are LGHNA and YNFKEQ. CDR3 sequence (DNA): TGTGCCAGCAGCCAAGAGTTATCTAGCGGGTGGGGCTCGGGAAGGGATACGCAGTATTTT. Translating gives CASSQELSSGWGSGRDTQYF.